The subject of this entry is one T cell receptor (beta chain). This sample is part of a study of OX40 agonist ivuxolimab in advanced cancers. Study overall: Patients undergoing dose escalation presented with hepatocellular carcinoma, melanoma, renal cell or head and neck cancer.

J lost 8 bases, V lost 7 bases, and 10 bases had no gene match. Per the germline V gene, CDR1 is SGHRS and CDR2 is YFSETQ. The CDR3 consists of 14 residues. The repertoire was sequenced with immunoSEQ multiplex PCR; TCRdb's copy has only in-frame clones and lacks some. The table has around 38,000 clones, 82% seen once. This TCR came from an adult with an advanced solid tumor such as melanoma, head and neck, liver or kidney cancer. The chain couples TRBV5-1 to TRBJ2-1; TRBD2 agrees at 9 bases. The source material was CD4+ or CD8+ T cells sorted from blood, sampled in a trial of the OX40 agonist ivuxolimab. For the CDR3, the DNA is TGCGCCAGCTTTCTAGCGGGACCGCAGGATGAGCAGTTCTTC. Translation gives CASFLAGPQDEQFF.